Shown below are 30 T cell receptor beta chains from a single sample sequenced in a study of post-analysis software for immune sequencing data (dated by TCRdb to about 2015). What the authors observed across the whole study: Patients showed significantly higher frequencies than controls for a handful of TRBV segments, among them TRBV5-6, TRBV5-1 and TRBV20-1.

The library was obtained by PCR. The reads were generated on an Illumina HiSeq 2500. Unique molecular identifiers were incorporated into TCR beta cDNA libraries to reduce PCR and sequencing biases. TCRdb reprocessed the public reads (quality trimming at Q25 with fastp, clone calling with MiXCR) and kept in-frame beta chains. Each record represents a unique CDR3 protein, reported with the most common genes and DNA among its rows. This sample gives about 200,000 distinct CDR3 sequences in total; 25% to 30% of them show up just once. Nearly 3.5% of the sample belongs to the ten largest clones. Antigens of these TCRs are unknown. Sequenced material: blood. These TCRs come from a girl under 18 with multiple sclerosis.

Many counts were recorded for this clonotype. The chain employs TRBV9 and TRBJ2-1; 8 bases align to TRBD2. The ends lost 1 base at V and 6 bases at J; junction bases unmatched: 3. The CDR3 is 14 residues long. Germline CDR1 and CDR2: SGDLS and YYNGEE. The CDR3 here is CASSVLTSGNEQFF. The CDR3 DNA follows: TGTGCCAGCAGCGTACTAACTAGCGGCAATGAGCAGTTCTTC. Based on the CDR3 plus reference TRBV9 and TRBJ2-1, the full variable domain is DSGVTQTPKHLITATGQRVTLRCSPRSGDLSVYWYQQSLDQGLQFLIQYYNGEERAKGNILERFSAQQFPDLHSELNLSSLELGDSALYFCASSVLTSGNEQFFGPGTRLTVL.

A note on this clonotype: A much larger clonotype is one base distant, so this may be a read error. The V gene is TRBV5-1, the J gene TRBJ2-5, with D possibly matching TRBD1 (6 bases). There are 14 residues in the CDR3. The V gene lost 3 bases and the J gene lost 1 base, with 10 bases spanning the gap. The germline V gene encodes CDR1 SGHRS and CDR2 YFSETQ. The CDR3 is CASSSSRGQETQYF. The CDR3 DNA reads TGCGCCAGCAGCTCCAGCAGGGGCCAAGAGACCCAGTACTTC. Full variable domain (remainder filled in from reference TRBV5-1 and TRBJ2-5): KAGVTQTPRYLIKTRGQQVTLSCSPISGHRSVSWYQQTPGQGLQFLFEYFSETQRNKGNFPGRFSGRQFSNSRSEMNVSTLELGDSALYLCASSSSRGQETQYFGPGTRLLVL.

This clonotype was detected ten times or more. The junction differs from germline at one of its ends, possibly a read error. The chain uses TRBV6-5 and TRBJ2-1, with 10 nucleotides matching TRBD2. Germline V CDR1 and CDR2: MNHEY, SVGAGI. The CDR3 totals 14 residues. CDR3 coding DNA: TGCGCCAGTTTAGCGGGAGGAGAAGGACAAAGGCAGTTCTTC. Translating gives CASLAGGEGQRQFF.

This clonotype came up once. The chain links TRBV12-3 or TRBV12-4 to TRBJ1-3, with D hard to call. This CDR3 has 13 amino acids. Trimming shortened V by 5 bases and J by 1 base, and 6 bases separated the two germline ends. The CDR3 coding sequence is TGTGCCAGCAGTCCGCAATCTGGAAACACCATATATTTT. It is translated as CASSPQSGNTIYF.

V and J are TRBV28 and TRBJ2-1, with 7 bases that match TRBD2. V dropped 8 bases and J dropped 4; count of bases not matched to a gene: 11. Germline values: CDR1 MDHEN, CDR2 SYDVKM. The CDR3 has 15 amino acids. The DNA of the CDR3 is TGTGCCAGCGACAGTAGCCAAGCGGGGTACAATGAGCAGTTCTTC. Its protein is CASDSSQAGYNEQFF.

Points on this clonotype: It may be a read error: a sequence one base away is much more abundant. The CDR3 ends on some other residue instead of the conserved phenylalanine or tryptophan, so this is likely a read error. The chain carries TRBV11-2 and TRBJ1-2, with D perhaps matching TRBD1 (6 bases). The V gene's germline CDR1 is SGHAT and CDR2 FQNNGV. The CDR3 totals 14 residues. V lost 5 bases, J lost 8 bases, and 18 bases lay in between. The DNA for the CDR3 is TGTGCCAGCAGCCTTACGGACAGTATGCGAGGCTACACCGTC. Residues: CASSLTDSMRGYTV.

This clonotype was seen at least ten times. The chain uses TRBV20-1 and TRBJ2-5, with TRBD2 as a possible D gene (6 bases). Trimming took off 7 bases at V and 2 bases at J, with 14 bases between the two ends. The CDR3 extends over 13 amino acids. From germline, CDR1 is DFQATT and CDR2 SNEGSKA (reference sequence). In DNA, the CDR3 is TGCAGTGGCGGGGCGGGACCTCAAGAGACCCAGTACTTC. Amino acids: CSGGAGPQETQYF.

J is TRBJ2-5 and V is TRBV28; a possible D gene is TRBD1 (6 bases). Trimming removed 2 bases from V and 5 bases from J, with 18 bases in between. Germline loops: CDR1 MDHEN, CDR2 SYDVKM. CDR3 length: 16 residues. CDR3 residues: CASSLQGQGSLETQYF. The CDR3 DNA reads as TGTGCCAGCAGTTTACAGGGGCAGGGTAGTCTTGAGACCCAGTACTTC.

A remark on this clonotype: The junction does not match germline at one end; this may be a read error. The chain combines TRBV5-1 with TRBJ1-1; 12 bases map to TRBD1. This CDR3 has 16 amino acids. Per germline, CDR1 SGHRS and CDR2 YFSETQ. Written as DNA, the CDR3 is TGCGCCACCAGCGACCGGGACAGGGGGCGTGGCACTGAAGCTTTCTTT. The encoded protein is CATSDRDRGRGTEAFF.

This clonotype was detected only a few times. V is TRBV7-2 and J is TRBJ2-1; possibly TRBD2 for D (5 bases). The CDR3 consists of 16 residues. Germline V gene lookup returns CDR1 SGHTA and CDR2 FQGNSA. The V and J ends lost 1 base and 7 bases respectively, with 17 bases between them. CDR3 loop: CASSLVIVVRGNEQFF. CDR3 nucleotides: TGTGCCAGCAGCTTAGTAATAGTAGTTCGGGGTAATGAGCAGTTCTTC.

In the case of this clonotype: A much more abundant neighbour one base away suggests this may be a read error. The chain carries TRBV24-1 and TRBJ2-7, with D tentatively TRBD1 (6 bases). Germline CDR1 is KGHDR and CDR2 is SFDVKD. There are 13 residues in the CDR3. The CDR3 bases are TGTGCCGCCAGTGGCAGGGGAACCTACGAGCAGTACTTC. The encoded protein is CAASGRGTYEQYF.

This clonotype was picked up many times. V is TRBV7-9 and J is TRBJ2-1; 7 bases are a match to TRBD1. The CDR3 runs 14 residues. Germline CDR1 reads SEHNR; CDR2 reads FQNEAQ (reference sequence). Germline trimming cut 8 bases from V and 6 bases from J; bases unmatched to any gene: 10. Here the CDR3 reads CASGLSRDSNEQFF. The CDR3 coding sequence is TGTGCCAGCGGCCTATCCCGGGACAGCAATGAGCAGTTCTTC.

As DNA, the CDR3 is TGTGCCAGCAGCCAAGATAGGGTGGGGAAAAGCTCTGGAAACACCATATATTTT. As protein: CASSQDRVGKSSGNTIYF. The V call is TRBV3-1, the J call TRBJ1-3; D is undetermined. The CDR3 loop spans 18 amino acids. V lost 0 bases to trimming and J lost 0 bases, with 15 bases between them. Per the germline V gene, CDR1 is LGHDT and CDR2 is YNNKEL (reference sequence).

The chain carries TRBV20-1 and TRBJ1-5; the D gene is possibly TRBD1 (6 bases). The CDR3 sequence is 16 residues long. Germline CDR1 DFQATT, CDR2 SNEGSKA (reference sequence). The ends were cut back, 1 base at V and 1 base at J, with 14 bases in the middle. The CDR3: CSARVRTGFSNQPQHF. The CDR3 bases are TGCAGTGCTAGAGTCCGTACAGGGTTCAGCAATCAGCCCCAGCATTTT.

This clonotype was seen a handful of times. The chain is built from TRBV27 and TRBJ2-3; 9 bases align to TRBD2. CDR1 is MNHEY, CDR2 SMNVEV, per germline (reference sequence). The V gene end was trimmed by 5 bases and the J gene end by 4 bases; junction bases not matched to a gene: 7. CDR3 length: 15 amino acids. The CDR3 spells CASSTSGGSADTQYF. In DNA, the CDR3 is TGTGCCAGCAGTACCAGCGGGGGGAGCGCAGATACGCAGTATTTT.

The table lists this clonotype with many counts. The chain has TRBV21-1 and TRBJ2-1; the D segment call TRBD2 is taken from the table without a DNA check. TRBV21-1 is tagged as a pseudogene. The CDR3 extends over 15 amino acids. The CDR3 spells CASSKGRGPNNEQFF. CDR3 DNA sequence: TGTGCCAGCAGCAAAGGGAGGGGACCGAACAATGAGCAGTTCTTC.

The chain recombines TRBV5-1 with TRBJ2-7, with a tentative D call TRBD1 (5 bases). The closer fit of TRBJ2-5 to the DNA end suggests the J call may be wrong. There are 15 residues in the CDR3. Per the germline V gene, CDR1 is SGHRS and CDR2 is YFSETQ. CDR3 loop: CASSLAGLIAETQYF. CDR3 nucleotide sequence: TGCGCCAGCAGCTTGGCAGGGTTAATCGCAGAGACCCAGTACTTC.

The chain joins TRBV4-1 to TRBJ1-4; TRBD1 matches 7 bases. The CDR3 has 14 residues. CDR1 is MGHRA and CDR2 is YSYEKL in the germline V gene. With V trimmed by 1 base and J by 7 bases, 3 bases remained unmatched. The CDR3 nucleotides are TGCGCCAGCAGCCAAGGACAGGGAGTTGAAAAACTGTTTTTT. Protein: CASSQGQGVEKLFF.

The rearrangement joins TRBV5-6 to TRBJ2-7, with D possibly TRBD1 on 5 matching bases. Looked up from germline, CDR1 is SGHDT and CDR2 is YYEEEE. V lost 6 bases and J lost 5, with 18 bases in between. CDR3 size: 14 residues. The CDR3 here is CASNPKAGFNEQYF. CDR3 bases: TGTGCCAGCAATCCGAAAGCAGGGTTCAACGAGCAGTACTTC.

A few counts support this clonotype. The rearrangement links TRBV11-2 to TRBJ2-5, with 8 positions matching TRBD1. The J call may be in error: the DNA end matches TRBJ2-7 better. Germline V gene lookup returns CDR1 SGHAT and CDR2 FQNNGV. The CDR3 spans 15 residues. The CDR3 DNA reads TGTGCCAGCAGCCACTCGGGACAGGCTGACTACGAGCAGTACTTC. Translated, it gives CASSHSGQADYEQYF.

Turning to this clonotype: This may stem from a read error, because a much larger clone lies one nucleotide away. The chain is built from TRBV15 and TRBJ1-2, with TRBD1 as a possible D gene (6 bases). CDR3 size: 14 residues. Germline loops: CDR1 LNHNV, CDR2 YYDKDF (reference sequence). CDR3 DNA: TGTGTCACCAGCAGAGGGGGGCCGAACTATGGCTACACCTTC. Protein sequence: CVTSRGGPNYGYTF. The full variable domain, rest sourced from reference TRBV15 and TRBJ1-2, is DAMVIQNPRYQVTQFGKPVTLSCSQTLNHNVMYWYQQKSSQAPKLLFHYYDKDFNNEADTPDNFQSRRPNTSFCFLDIRSPGLGDTAMYLCVTSRGGPNYGYTFGSGTRLTVV.

The chain carries TRBV21-1 and TRBJ1-2; the DNA was not used to check the table's D call, TRBD1. TRBV21-1 is shown as a pseudogene. This CDR3 region has 18 residues. CDR3 protein: CASVKRGGGGITNYGYTF. As DNA, the CDR3 is TGTGCCAGCGTGAAGCGCGGGGGCGGGGGTATCACGAACTATGGCTACACCTTC.

The sample holds many counts of this clonotype. The chain links TRBV28 to TRBJ2-3, with D unclear. CDR1 and CDR2 from the germline V gene are MDHEN and SYDVKM. The ends were cut back, 7 bases at V and 4 bases at J, with 21 bases in the middle. This CDR3 spans 16 amino acids. The CDR3 DNA follows: TGTGCCAGCAACACCTTCGGCAGCTCGGTTCCAGATACGCAGTATTTT. This gives the protein CASNTFGSSVPDTQYF.

The V call is TRBV12-3 or TRBV12-4, the J call TRBJ2-2; 10 positions agree with TRBD2. CDR3 length: 19 residues. V trimming: 6 bases; J trimming: 1 base; junction bases outside the gene matches: 14. The CDR3 sequence is CASRGVFPSGGENTGELFF. In nucleotides, the CDR3 is TGTGCCAGCAGGGGGGTATTCCCTAGCGGGGGAGAGAACACCGGGGAGCTGTTTTTT.

About this clonotype: This could be a read error, since a much larger clone is one nucleotide away. The chain recombines TRBV5-4 with TRBJ2-7; perhaps TRBD1 as D (6 bases). Per the germline V gene, CDR1 is SGHNT and CDR2 is YYREEE (reference sequence). The CDR3 is made up of 13 amino acids. V lost 4 bases and J 7 bases, leaving 15 bases between the germline ends. The CDR3 loop reads CASSIRTDNEQYF. The CDR3 nucleotides read TGTGCCAGCAGCATCCGGACAGACAATGAGCAGTACTTC.

Worth noting for this clonotype: One end of the junction does not line up with germline, which may come from a read error. The CDR3, as DNA: TGCAGCTTTGAAGATTTAAGTTGGGGGACCGGCATGGAGCCCCAGCATTTT. Its translation: CSFEDLSWGTGMEPQHF. The chain recombines TRBV29-1 with TRBJ1-5, with a weak D call TRBD1 (5 bases). CDR1 is SQVTM and CDR2 is ANQGSEA in the germline V gene. This CDR3 has 17 amino acids.

This clonotype was recorded at least ten times. The chain combines TRBV28 with TRBJ1-5; TRBD1 is a possible D gene (6 bases). Trimming took 3 bases from V and 7 from J, leaving 19 bases between them. CDR1 is MDHEN, CDR2 SYDVKM, per germline. The CDR3 spans 16 residues. The CDR3 bases are TGTGCCAGCAGTTTGTTTTACGGGGGGCAGGGACAGCCCCAGCATTTT. It yields the protein CASSLFYGGQGQPQHF.

This clonotype showed up many times. The chain is built from TRBV12-3 or TRBV12-4 and TRBJ2-5; perhaps D is TRBD1 or TRBD2 (5 bases each). The CDR3 has 13 residues. With 6 bases removed from V and 3 bases from J, the gap between germline ends came to 11 bases. In nucleotides, the CDR3 is TGTGCCAGCAGCCGGGACCGAGAAGAGACCCAGTACTTC. Protein: CASSRDREETQYF.

This clonotype appeared many times. The genes are TRBV7-6 and TRBJ2-3; the match to TRBD2 covers 8 bases. Germline V gene data show CDR1 as SGHVS and CDR2 as FNYEAQ. The V segment lost 0 bases and the J segment 3 bases; nucleotides outside the gene matches: 5. The CDR3 loop spans 16 amino acids. The CDR3 DNA reads as TGTGCCAGCAGCTTAGCGGCGGGGGGTACGACAGATACGCAGTATTTT. Translation: CASSLAAGGTTDTQYF.

This clonotype was found many times. The chain uses TRBV4-1 and TRBJ2-7, with TRBD1 matching over 10 bases. Germline trimming cut 4 bases from V and 2 bases from J; bases unmatched to any gene: 8. The CDR3 contains 16 residues. Per germline, CDR1 MGHRA and CDR2 YSYEKL. CDR3 sequence: CASSRKGQGNTYEQYF. Here the CDR3 DNA reads TGCGCCAGCAGCCGGAAGGGACAGGGGAACACCTACGAGCAGTACTTC.